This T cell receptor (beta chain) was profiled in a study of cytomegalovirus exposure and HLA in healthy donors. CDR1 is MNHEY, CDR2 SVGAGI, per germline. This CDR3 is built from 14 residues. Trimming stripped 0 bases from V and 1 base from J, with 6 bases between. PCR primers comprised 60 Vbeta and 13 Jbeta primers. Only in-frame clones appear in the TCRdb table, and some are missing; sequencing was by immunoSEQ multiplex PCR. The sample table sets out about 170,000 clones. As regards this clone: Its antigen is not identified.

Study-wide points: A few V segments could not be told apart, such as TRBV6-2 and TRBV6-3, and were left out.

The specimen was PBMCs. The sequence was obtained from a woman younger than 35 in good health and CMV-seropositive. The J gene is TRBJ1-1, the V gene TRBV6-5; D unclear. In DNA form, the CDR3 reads TGTGCCAGCAGTTACTCGGCCAGGAACACTGAAGCTTTCTTT. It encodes CASSYSARNTEAFF.